These T cell receptor beta chains were read from a single sample in a study of T cell clonotyping in hematopoietic cell transplantation. Assay: immunoSEQ multiplex PCR; the TCRdb copy retains only in-frame clones and omits some. The sample includes about 9,300 clones, approximately 80% of them seen just once. The sequencing used PBMCs, collected at the time of graft-versus-host disease after allogeneic stem cell transplant. The source is a male patient between 60 and 69 years old who had an allogeneic stem cell transplant from an unrelated donor, so the T cells may come from the graft donor. Some clones in this sample may be carry-over from other donors' samples. CDR3s include the opening cysteine and the closing phenylalanine or tryptophan. D genes are given only for firm matches. Rows may omit the clone size; those that give it use once, few, many or a size class.

v_call	clone_size	j_call	d_call	cdr3_nt	cdr3_aa
TRBV7-2	few	TRBJ1-2	-	TGTGCCAGCAGCTTAACGCAGGCAAACTATGGCTACACCTTC	CASSLTQANYGYTF
TRBV6-5	-	TRBJ1-4	-	TGTGCCAGCAGTTACTCCGACAGTGAAAAACTGTTTTTT	CASSYSDSEKLFF
TRBV6-5	-	TRBJ2-7	-	TGTGCCAGCTGGTCCGCAGGGCCCACCTACGAGCAGTACTTC	CASWSAGPTYEQYF
TRBV2	-	TRBJ1-2	-	TGTGCCAGCAGTGAAAGATCCTGGGGAGGCTATGGCTACACCTTC	CASSERSWGGYGYTF
TRBV9	-	TRBJ1-1	TRBD1	TGTGCCAGCAGCGCCGGACAGGGCCCTGAAGCTTTCTTT	CASSAGQGPEAFF
TRBV29-1	-	TRBJ1-2	-	TGCAGCGTTGTGGAGGACCCCGGACGAGCTGGGGGCTACACCTTC	CSVVEDPGRAGGYTF
TRBV4-3	-	TRBJ2-7	TRBD2	TGCGCCAGCAGCCAAGATGCTAGCGGGGGATACGAGCAGTACTTC	CASSQDASGGYEQYF
TRBV30	-	TRBJ1-2	TRBD1	TGTGCCTTCGAGCCGGGACAGCCTCCTTATGGCTACACCTTC	CAFEPGQPPYGYTF
TRBV28	-	TRBJ2-7	-	TGTGCCAGCAGGGCTTCGGGCGAGAGGTACGAGCAGTACTTC	CASRASGERYEQYF
TRBV4-3	-	TRBJ2-7	TRBD1	TGCGCCAGCAGCCAAGGGGGACCGGGACAGGGATCGGAAGAGCAGTACTTC	CASSQGGPGQGSEEQYF
TRBV29-1	once	TRBJ2-7	-	TGCAGCGTTGGGGTTCGGACCGTTGGCCCCTACGAGCAGTACTTC	CSVGVRTVGPYEQYF
TRBV4-2	-	TRBJ2-7	TRBD2	TGTGCCAGCACGACTAGCGGGGGGGCCGTCCACGAGCAGTACTTC	CASTTSGGAVHEQYF
TRBV7-8	-	TRBJ1-1	-	TGTGCCAGCAGCTTAAAGAGACAGCTGAACACTGAAGCTTTCTTT	CASSLKRQLNTEAFF
TRBV7-6	few	TRBJ2-7	TRBD1	TGTGCCAGCAGCTGGGACAGTTCCTACGAGCAGTACTTC	CASSWDSSYEQYF
TRBV6-5	-	TRBJ1-1	-	TGTGCCAGCAGTCAAAGATCCCCAGCGAACACTGAAGCTTTCTTT	CASSQRSPANTEAFF
TRBV27	-	TRBJ2-7	-	TGTGCCAGCAGTTTGAGTCCGGGTTCCGAGCAGTACTTC	CASSLSPGSEQYF
TRBV7-3	-	TRBJ2-2	-	TGTGCCAGCAGCTTAGGGGCGAACACCGGGGAGCTGTTTTTT	CASSLGANTGELFF
TRBV6-1	few	TRBJ1-6	-	TGTGCCAGCAGGGCCCCGGGGGTGGATTCACCCCTCCACTTT	CASRAPGVDSPLHF
TRBV7-9	-	TRBJ2-6	-	TGTGCCAGCAGCCCGTTCCGGGACGGATGGGGATCTGGGGCCAACGTCCTGACTTTC	CASSPFRDGWGSGANVLTF
TRBV25-1	-	TRBJ2-5	-	TGTGCCAGCAGTGAGGGGTTGGAGACCCAGTACTTC	CASSEGLETQYF
TRBV19	-	TRBJ1-1	-	TGTGCCAGTAAAAACTTGAACACTGAAGCTTTCTTT	CASKNLNTEAFF
TRBV6-5	-	TRBJ1-2	TRBD1	TGTGCCAGCAGTCCTGGACAGGGGGGGTATGGCTACACCTTC	CASSPGQGGYGYTF
TRBV4-1	-	TRBJ2-5	-	TGCGCCAGCAGCCAAGATAGGACCGAGACCCAGTACTTC	CASSQDRTETQYF
TRBV28	-	TRBJ1-3	TRBD1	TGTGCCAGCAGTTCGCCCTATAAAGGGACAGAAGGAAACACCATATATTTT	CASSSPYKGTEGNTIYF